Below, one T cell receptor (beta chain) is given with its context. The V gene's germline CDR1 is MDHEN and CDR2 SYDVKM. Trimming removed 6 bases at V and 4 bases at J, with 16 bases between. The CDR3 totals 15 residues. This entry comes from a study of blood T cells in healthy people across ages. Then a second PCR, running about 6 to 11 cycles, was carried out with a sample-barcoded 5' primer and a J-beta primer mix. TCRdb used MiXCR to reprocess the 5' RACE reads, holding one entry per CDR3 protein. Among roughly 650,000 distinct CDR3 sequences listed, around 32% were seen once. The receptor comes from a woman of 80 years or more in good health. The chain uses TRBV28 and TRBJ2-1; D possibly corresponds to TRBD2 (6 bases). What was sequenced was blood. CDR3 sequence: CASRPLARTYNEQFF. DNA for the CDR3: TGTGCCAGCAGACCCCTAGCGAGAACGTACAATGAGCAGTTCTTC.